A single T cell receptor (beta chain) is shown here with its context. The antigen is undetermined. The method was immunoSEQ multiplex PCR; TCRdb's version includes in-frame clones alone and lacks a portion of them. The table has 120,000 to 150,000 clones, just under 80% seen once. The patients all showed relapse after autologous stem cell transplantation, while their brentuximab vedotin exposure varied. This entry belongs to a study of PD-1 blockade in classical Hodgkin lymphoma. The study's findings and limits: Relapsed/refractory patients reportedly had lower baseline diversity than newly diagnosed patients. Exclusion was the outcome for patients who began nivolumab under 1 year after ASCT.

The CDR3 loop spans 15 amino acids. The V end was cut by 5 bases, the J end by 6 bases, with 17 bases between. Per the germline V gene, CDR1 is LNHDA and CDR2 is SQIVND (reference sequence). The TCR was taken from a human donor with classical Hodgkin lymphoma. This rearrangement joins TRBV19 to TRBJ2-1, with D uncertain. Material: peripheral blood mononuclear cells (PBMCs), obtained before the second cycle of nivolumab. The CDR3 DNA reads as TGTGCCAGTAGTCCAAGTGAGGAGCACATCAATGAGCAGTTCTTC. Translated: CASSPSEEHINEQFF. The full variable domain, rest sourced from reference TRBV19 and TRBJ2-1, is DGGITQSPKYLFRKEGQNVTLSCEQNLNHDAMYWYRQDPGQGLRLIYYSQIVNDFQKGDIAEGYSVSREKKESFPLTVTSAQKNPTAFYLCASSPSEEHINEQFFGPGTRLTVL.